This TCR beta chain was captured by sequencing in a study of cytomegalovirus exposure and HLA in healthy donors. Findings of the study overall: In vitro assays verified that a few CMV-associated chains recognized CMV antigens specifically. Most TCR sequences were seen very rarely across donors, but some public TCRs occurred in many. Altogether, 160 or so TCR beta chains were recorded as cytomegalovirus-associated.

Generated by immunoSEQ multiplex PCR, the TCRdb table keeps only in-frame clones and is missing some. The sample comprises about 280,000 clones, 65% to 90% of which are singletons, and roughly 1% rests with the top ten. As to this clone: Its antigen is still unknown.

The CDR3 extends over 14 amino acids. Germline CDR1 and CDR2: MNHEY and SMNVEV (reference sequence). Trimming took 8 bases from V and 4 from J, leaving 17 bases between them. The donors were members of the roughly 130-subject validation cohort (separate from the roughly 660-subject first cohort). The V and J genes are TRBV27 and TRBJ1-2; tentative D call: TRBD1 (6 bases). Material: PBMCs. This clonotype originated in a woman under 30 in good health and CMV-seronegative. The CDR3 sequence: CASGEGGTGYGYTF. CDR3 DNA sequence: TGTGCCAGCGGGGAGGGGGGGACGGGCTATGGCTACACCTTC.